Presented here are 17 T cell receptor beta chains from one specimen sequenced in a study of response to subunit inactivated influenza vaccine. One entry per CDR3 protein, called by TCRdb with MiXCR from the RT-PCR reads. Here the sample spans fewer than 400,000 distinct CDR3 sequences, 21% being singletons. This specimen consisted of PBMCs from blood, obtained less than 22 months after vaccination. The receptors come from a man aged 45-69 years who received an inactivated influenza vaccine.

This sequence joins TRBV10-3 and TRBJ1-2; 9 positions match TRBD1. V trimming: 8 bases; J trimming: 5 bases; junction bases outside the gene matches: 3. The CDR3 has 12 residues. The germline V gene has CDR1 ENHRY and CDR2 SYGVKD. The CDR3 coding sequence is TGTGCCATCGACAGGGGGGGGTATGGCTACACCTTC. Amino acid sequence: CAIDRGGYGYTF.

The chain is built from TRBV5-1 and TRBJ2-7, with a possible D match to TRBD2 (5 bases). Trimming left V 4 bases short and J 0 bases short, with 14 bases between. Per the germline V gene, CDR1 is SGHRS and CDR2 is YFSETQ. This CDR3 is built from 15 residues. The CDR3 region has the DNA TGCGCCAGCAGCCCTATAGAGCGGAGCTCCTACGAGCAGTACTTC. This sequence encodes CASSPIERSSYEQYF.

This clonotype was observed a few times. The V gene is TRBV6-2 or TRBV6-3, the J gene TRBJ1-1; D is unclear. CDR1 and CDR2 (germline): MNHEY, SVGEGT. The CDR3 contains 14 residues. Trimming took 6 bases from V and 2 from J, leaving 13 bases between them. The chain's CDR3 is CASSLRPSNTEAFF. The CDR3 bases are TGTGCCAGCAGCCTTCGACCGTCTAACACTGAAGCTTTCTTT.

The chain is built from TRBV5-4 and TRBJ2-3; D is tentatively TRBD1 or TRBD2 (6 bases each). V was trimmed by 4 bases and J by 2 bases, leaving 11 bases between them. The CDR3 sequence is 14 residues long. CDR1 and CDR2 (germline): SGHNT, YYREEE (reference sequence). The CDR3 DNA sequence: TGTGCCAGCAGCGGGAGGACAGCCACAGATACGCAGTATTTT. It codes for CASSGRTATDTQYF.

The J gene is TRBJ2-3, the V gene TRBV6-2 or TRBV6-3; 11 nucleotides agree with TRBD2. The ends lost 8 bases at V and 0 bases at J; junction bases unmatched: 10. The CDR3 loop spans 17 amino acids. Germline-derived CDR1 and CDR2 are MNHEY and SVGEGT. The CDR3, as DNA: TGTGCCAGCCACGGACTAGCGGGCCTAACTAGCACAGATACGCAGTATTTT. Translation gives CASHGLAGLTSTDTQYF.

This clonotype occurred a few times. V usage is TRBV12-3 or TRBV12-4 and J usage is TRBJ1-1, with D uncertain. V lost 1 base, J lost 1 base, and 7 bases lay in between. The CDR3 consists of 14 residues. In DNA form, the CDR3 reads TGTGCCAGCAGTTTAGGGCTCAGGAACACTGAAGCTTTCTTT. Its protein product is CASSLGLRNTEAFF.

This clonotype occurred a few times. The genes are TRBV28 and TRBJ2-1; tentatively, D is TRBD1 (6 bases). Germline V gives CDR1 MDHEN, CDR2 SYDVKM. Trimming removed 7 bases from V and 4 bases from J, with 14 bases in between. This CDR3 has 14 amino acids. The CDR3 nucleotides are TGTGCCAGCACCATGGGGACACTTTACAATGAGCAGTTCTTC. It codes for CASTMGTLYNEQFF.

This clonotype came up a few times. This rearrangement joins TRBV12-3 or TRBV12-4 to TRBJ1-2, with 7 bases lining up with TRBD1. The CDR3 consists of 14 residues. The V gene end was trimmed by 6 bases and the J gene end by 4 bases; junction bases not matched to a gene: 8. CDR3: CASSPDRVFYGYTF. The CDR3 DNA follows: TGTGCCAGCAGCCCCGACAGGGTCTTCTATGGCTACACCTTC.

This clonotype was counted between two and nine times. The chain has TRBV9 and TRBJ2-1, with D possibly being TRBD2 (6 bases). With 0 bases removed from V and 1 base from J, the gap between germline ends came to 11 bases. The CDR3 sequence is 16 residues long. Per germline, CDR1 SGDLS and CDR2 YYNGEE. This chain's CDR3 is CASSVDSGASYNEQFF. The CDR3, as DNA: TGTGCCAGCAGCGTAGATTCGGGAGCGTCCTACAATGAGCAGTTCTTC.

V usage is TRBV4-2 and J usage is TRBJ2-3; D is unclear. This CDR3 contains 15 residues. Trimming left V 0 bases short and J 2 bases short, with 9 bases between. Germline V gives CDR1 LGHNA, CDR2 YNFKEQ. CDR3 sequence reads: CASSQDPRITDTQYF. CDR3 DNA sequence: TGTGCCAGCAGCCAAGACCCCAGAATCACAGATACGCAGTATTTT.

This chain joins TRBV3-1 and TRBJ2-7, with TRBD2 matching over 9 bases. Trimming cost V 11 bases and J 3 bases; bases outside gene matches: 20. The length of the CDR3 is 17 residues. Germline values: CDR1 LGHDT, CDR2 YNNKEL (reference sequence). CDR3 bases: TGTGCCTCCTGCCCGGAAAAGTTAGCGGGAGCGAACTACGAGCAGTACTTC. Translation gives CASCPEKLAGANYEQYF.

V gene TRBV5-1 combines with J gene TRBJ2-3, with 11 nucleotides matching TRBD1. The V gene's germline CDR1 is SGHRS and CDR2 YFSETQ. V lost 0 bases to trimming and J lost 5 bases; unmatched junction nucleotides: 5. The CDR3 extends over 16 amino acids. CDR3 nucleotide sequence: TGCGCCAGCAGCTTGGATGGGACAGGGGGGAAAGATACGCAGTATTTT. This codes for CASSLDGTGGKDTQYF.

The J gene is TRBJ2-4, the V gene TRBV7-2; maybe TRBD1 (5 bases). The germline CDR1 and CDR2 sequences are SGHTA and FQGNSA. The CDR3 runs to 13 residues. V lost 2 bases and J lost 11, with 13 bases in between. In DNA, the CDR3 is TGTGCCAGCAGCTTAAGGGGCATTAGCCTTCAGTACTTC. Translation gives CASSLRGISLQYF.

V and J are TRBV20-1 and TRBJ2-3; no clear D. The length of the CDR3 is 14 residues. Germline V gene data show CDR1 as DFQATT and CDR2 as SNEGSKA (reference sequence). V was clipped by 0 bases and J by 0 bases, with 7 bases between them. In DNA, the CDR3 is TGCAGTGCTAGAGATTTTACCAGCACAGATACGCAGTATTTT. Translating it yields CSARDFTSTDTQYF.

This clonotype was detected many times. In DNA form, the CDR3 reads TGCAGTGCTTTGGGGGAGGTCTATAGCAATCAGCCCCAGCATTTT. Translated: CSALGEVYSNQPQHF. The gene calls are TRBV20-1 and TRBJ1-5; possibly TRBD1 for D (5 bases). The germline V gene has CDR1 DFQATT and CDR2 SNEGSKA (reference sequence). V was clipped by 5 bases and J by 0 bases, with 14 bases between them. This CDR3 comprises 15 residues.

The chain recombines TRBV5-1 with TRBJ1-6; D not resolved. CDR1 is SGHRS and CDR2 is YFSETQ in the germline V gene. This CDR3 comprises 16 residues. Trimming cost V 1 base and J 2 bases, with 10 bases left between them. This CDR3 is CASSLSSTAYNSPLHF. The CDR3 nucleotides are TGCGCCAGCAGCTTGTCCTCCACTGCCTATAATTCACCCCTCCACTTT.

This clonotype came up a few times. The chain has TRBV9 and TRBJ2-3; 9 bases map to TRBD1. Germline V gene data show CDR1 as SGDLS and CDR2 as YYNGEE. The V and J ends lost 3 bases and 2 bases, in that order; junction bases with no gene match: 7. CDR3 length: 16 residues. Written as DNA, the CDR3 is TGTGCCAGCAGCGAAAGGACAGGGGCGAACACAGATACGCAGTATTTT. This gives the protein CASSERTGANTDTQYF.